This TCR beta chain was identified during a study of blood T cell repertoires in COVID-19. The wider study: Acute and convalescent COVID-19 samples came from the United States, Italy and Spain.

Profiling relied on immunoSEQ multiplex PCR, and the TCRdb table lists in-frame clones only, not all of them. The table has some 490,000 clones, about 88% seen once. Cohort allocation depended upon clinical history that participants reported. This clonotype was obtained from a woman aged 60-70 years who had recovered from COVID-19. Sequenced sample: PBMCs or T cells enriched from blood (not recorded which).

The CDR3 nucleotides are TGTGCCAGCAGGACAGGGCCGGAGTCTGAAGCTTTCTTT. Translated, it gives CASRTGPESEAFF. The chain has TRBV5-4 and TRBJ1-1, with TRBD1 matching over 7 bases. V was clipped by 5 bases and J by 6 bases; unmatched bases: 7. Germline lookup yields CDR1 SGHNT and CDR2 YYREEE (reference sequence). The CDR3 contains 13 residues.